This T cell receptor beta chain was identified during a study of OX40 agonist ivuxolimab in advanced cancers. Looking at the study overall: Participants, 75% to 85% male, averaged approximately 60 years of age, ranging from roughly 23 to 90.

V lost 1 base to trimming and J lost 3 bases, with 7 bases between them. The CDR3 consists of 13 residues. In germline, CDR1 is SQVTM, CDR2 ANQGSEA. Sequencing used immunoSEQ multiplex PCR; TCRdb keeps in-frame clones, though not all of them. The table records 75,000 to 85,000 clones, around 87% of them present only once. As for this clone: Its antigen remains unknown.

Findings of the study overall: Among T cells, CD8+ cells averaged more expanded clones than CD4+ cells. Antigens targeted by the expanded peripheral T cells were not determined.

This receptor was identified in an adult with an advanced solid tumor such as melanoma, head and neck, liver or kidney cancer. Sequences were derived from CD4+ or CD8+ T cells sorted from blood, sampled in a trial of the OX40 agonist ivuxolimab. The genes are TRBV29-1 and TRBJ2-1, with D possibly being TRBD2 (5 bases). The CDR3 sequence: CSVEGEFYNEQFF. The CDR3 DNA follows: TGCAGCGTTGAAGGGGAGTTCTACAATGAGCAGTTCTTC.